A single sample is the source of the 18 T cell receptor beta chains below, sequenced in a study of beta chain features in type 1 diabetes. The sequenced template was cDNA made from the entire isolated RNA. Sequencing used immunoSEQ multiplex PCR; TCRdb keeps in-frame clones, though not all of them. Among over 700,000 clones listed, 15% to 20% were seen once. The sample consisted of naive CD4+ T cells from blood. The origin of the receptors is a woman aged 18-35 years in good health.

This clone was found a few times. The chain has TRBV4-1 and TRBJ2-2, with 11 bases fitting TRBD2. Unmatched junction bases numbered 10, after V lost 4 bases and J lost 6 bases. Looked up from germline, CDR1 is MGHRA and CDR2 is YSYEKL. CDR3 length equals 17 residues. Written as DNA, the CDR3 is TGCGCCAGCAGCCGCCGGACTAGCGGGCTACGTCCCGGGGAGCTGTTTTTT. Translating it yields CASSRRTSGLRPGELFF.

The chain uses TRBV7-2 and TRBJ2-7; 8 bases fit TRBD2. Germline-derived CDR1 and CDR2 are SGHTA and FQGNSA. V shed 7 bases and J 3 bases; nucleotides not matched to a gene: 14. This CDR3 has 16 amino acids. CDR3 in DNA: TGTGCCAGCACCCCCGTGGGGACTAGTAGGGTCTACGAGCAGTACTTC. The encoded protein is CASTPVGTSRVYEQYF.

The chain uses TRBV9 and TRBJ1-4, with 7 nucleotides matching TRBD1. With V trimmed by 0 bases and J by 7 bases, 12 bases remained unmatched. The CDR3 is 17 amino acids. Per the germline V gene, CDR1 is SGDLS and CDR2 is YYNGEE. This CDR3 reads CASSVGQGIASGEKLFF. CDR3 nucleotides: TGTGCCAGCAGCGTAGGACAGGGAATCGCATCCGGTGAAAAACTGTTTTTT.

The V gene is TRBV7-2, the J gene TRBJ2-4, with D hard to call. Germline V gene lookup returns CDR1 SGHTA and CDR2 FQGNSA. The V end lost 1 base, the J end lost 9 bases, and 13 bases lay between the germline ends. The CDR3 is made up of 14 amino acids. The CDR3 bases are TGTGCCAGCAGCTTAGAGACGGGCGTGGGCATTCAGTACTTC. This encodes CASSLETGVGIQYF.

The V call is TRBV6-5, the J call TRBJ2-3, with D possibly matching TRBD2 (6 bases). The CDR3 consists of 14 residues. V shed 2 bases and J shed 3 bases, with 9 bases lying between them. The germline V gene has CDR1 MNHEY and CDR2 SVGAGI. CDR3 nucleotide sequence: TGTGCCAGCAGTTACGGGAGGATAACAGATACGCAGTATTTT. This sequence encodes CASSYGRITDTQYF.

This clone was counted a few times. Different DNA sequences within this sample yield the same CDR3. This rearrangement joins TRBV5-1 to TRBJ2-2; tentative D call: TRBD2 (5 bases). Germline V gives CDR1 SGHRS, CDR2 YFSETQ. The CDR3 is 13 residues long. V was clipped by 4 bases and J by 5 bases, with 9 bases between them. CDR3 nucleotide sequence: TGCGCCAGCAGCGGTAGCGATACCGGGGAGCTGTTTTTT. Translating it yields CASSGSDTGELFF.

The chain links TRBV2 to TRBJ2-1; tentatively, D is TRBD1 (6 bases). The germline CDR1 and CDR2 sequences are SNHLY and FYNNEI. V was cut by 6 bases and J by 0 bases, with 12 bases left in between. This CDR3 is built from 15 residues. Here the CDR3 reads CASRVGTISYNEQFF. The DNA for the CDR3 is TGTGCCAGCAGAGTTGGGACAATCTCCTACAATGAGCAGTTCTTC.

The gene calls are TRBV6-5 and TRBJ2-1; TRBD2 is a possible D gene (6 bases). The CDR3 spans 14 residues. Germline V gene sequence: CDR1 MNHEY, CDR2 SVGAGI. The germline V and J ends were trimmed by 5 bases and 7 bases, with 15 bases remaining between them. The CDR3 loop reads CASSELTSRNEQFF. The CDR3 DNA follows: TGTGCCAGCAGTGAACTCACTAGCCGGAATGAGCAGTTCTTC.

This clone was counted ten times or more. CDR3 loop: CASSPSLAGYNEQFF. CDR3 bases: TGTGCCAGTAGTCCATCACTAGCGGGGTACAATGAGCAGTTCTTC. The rearrangement uses TRBV19 and TRBJ2-1; 10 nucleotides align to TRBD2. Trimming cost V 5 bases and J 4 bases; bases outside gene matches: 5. The germline CDR1 and CDR2 sequences are LNHDA and SQIVND (reference sequence). This CDR3 comprises 15 residues.

This clone was observed a handful of times. The rearrangement links TRBV18 to TRBJ2-5, with a weak D call TRBD2 (5 bases). Germline-derived CDR1 and CDR2 are KGHSH and LQKENI. V dropped 4 bases and J dropped 1 base, with 13 bases sitting between them. The CDR3 totals 15 residues. CDR3 residues: CASSRNGNSQETQYF. The CDR3 DNA sequence: TGTGCCAGCTCACGGAACGGGAACTCCCAAGAGACCCAGTACTTC.

V usage is TRBV5-1 and J usage is TRBJ2-1, with unresolved D. The CDR3 spans 15 residues. The germline V gene has CDR1 SGHRS and CDR2 YFSETQ. The V and J ends lost 4 bases and 0 bases respectively, with 11 bases between them. The CDR3 sequence: CASSATESSYNEQFF. The CDR3 DNA is TGCGCCAGCAGCGCCACGGAGAGCTCCTACAATGAGCAGTTCTTC.

This chain connects TRBV4-1 to TRBJ2-7; TRBD2 agrees at 11 bases. CDR3 size: 16 residues. The V gene's germline CDR1 is MGHRA and CDR2 YSYEKL. Trimming at V came to 3 bases and at J to 3 bases, leaving 7 bases not matched to a gene. The CDR3 sequence is CASSQSSGRTHYEQYF. The DNA of the CDR3 is TGCGCCAGCAGCCAGTCTAGCGGGAGGACTCACTACGAGCAGTACTTC.

In its sample, this clone was seen a few times. The chain carries TRBV14 and TRBJ1-2; no clear D. The germline V and J ends were trimmed by 4 bases and 8 bases, with 17 bases remaining between them. CDR1 is SGHDN, CDR2 FVKESK, per germline. The CDR3 is made up of 14 amino acids. CDR3 loop: CASSPHLQTDGYTF. DNA of the CDR3: TGTGCCAGCAGCCCACACCTACAGACGGACGGCTACACCTTC.

The J gene is TRBJ1-2, the V gene TRBV6-5, with D hard to call. Germline-derived CDR1 and CDR2 are MNHEY and SVGAGI. Trimming shortened V by 0 bases and J by 3 bases, and 11 bases separated the two germline ends. The CDR3 spans 15 residues. The DNA for the CDR3 is TGTGCCAGCAGTTACTCGATGGGAGGTGACTATGGCTACACCTTC. It yields the protein CASSYSMGGDYGYTF.

Note on this clone: One junction end does not reproduce the germline sequence, and a read error may be involved. The chain joins TRBV19 to TRBJ2-7, with 7 bases that match TRBD1. CDR1 and CDR2 from the germline V gene are LNHDA and SQIVND (reference sequence). CDR3 length equals 13 residues. CDR3 DNA: TGTGCCAGTAGTCCGAGGACAGGATTAAATCCGGACTTC. Translation: CASSPRTGLNPDF. The whole variable domain, filled in from reference TRBV19 and TRBJ2-7, reads DGGITQSPKYLFRKEGQNVTLSCEQNLNHDAMYWYRQDPGQGLRLIYYSQIVNDFQKGDIAEGYSVSREKKESFPLTVTSAQKNPTAFYLCASSPRTGLNPDFGPGTRLTVT.

This clone was found a few times. The chain uses TRBV7-2 and TRBJ2-2; D perhaps matches TRBD1 (6 bases). There are 14 residues in the CDR3. Germline lookup yields CDR1 SGHTA and CDR2 FQGNSA. Trimming removed 5 bases at V and 4 bases at J, with 11 bases between. In DNA form, the CDR3 reads TGTGCCAGCAGCCTACAGGGTGTCACCGGGGAGCTGTTTTTT. It encodes CASSLQGVTGELFF.

The gene calls are TRBV4-2 and TRBJ2-3; the D gene is possibly TRBD2 (5 bases). V shed 3 bases and J shed 4 bases, with 11 bases lying between them. This CDR3 is 14 amino acids long. Looked up from germline, CDR1 is LGHNA and CDR2 is YNFKEQ. The CDR3 DNA follows: TGTGCCAGCAGCCAGTCCGGGATTTCAGATACGCAGTATTTT. Amino acids: CASSQSGISDTQYF.

CDR3 protein: CASRDRVSGANVLTF. The CDR3 DNA sequence: TGTGCCAGTAGGGATAGGGTTTCTGGGGCCAACGTCCTGACTTTC. This chain uses TRBV19 with TRBJ2-6; no clear D. Germline V gives CDR1 LNHDA, CDR2 SQIVND (reference sequence). V was clipped by 6 bases and J by 1 base, with 10 bases between them. The CDR3 covers 15 residues. The whole variable domain, remainder taken from reference TRBV19 and TRBJ2-6, is DGGITQSPKYLFRKEGQNVTLSCEQNLNHDAMYWYRQDPGQGLRLIYYSQIVNDFQKGDIAEGYSVSREKKESFPLTVTSAQKNPTAFYLCASRDRVSGANVLTFGAGSRLTVL.